These 22 T cell receptor beta chains share one sample of origin, sequenced in a study of identical twins. TCRdb reanalysed the 5' RACE reads using MiXCR and keeps one entry per CDR3 protein. Altogether more than 650,000 distinct CDR3 sequences are present, approximately 6.1% being singletons, with the ten largest covering approximately 1.6%. Sequences were obtained from naive T cells sorted from blood. These receptors were collected from a man between 18 and 35 years old in good health.

This clonotype has at least ten counts. The rearrangement links TRBV7-2 to TRBJ2-7; D unclear. The V gene's germline CDR1 is SGHTA and CDR2 FQGNSA. The CDR3 is 14 amino acids. V was pared by 1 base and J by 2 bases, with 9 bases between. The CDR3 DNA follows: TGTGCCAGCAGCTTAGACGTGGGTACCTACGAGCAGTACTTC. Translation gives CASSLDVGTYEQYF.

In this sample, this clonotype turned up many times. This chain connects TRBV5-1 to TRBJ1-1; D gene ambiguous. Per germline, CDR1 SGHRS and CDR2 YFSETQ. The CDR3 loop spans 13 amino acids. Trimming stripped 4 bases from V and 7 bases from J, with 14 bases between. The CDR3 spells CASSRTEGREAFF. For the CDR3, the DNA is TGCGCCAGCAGCCGTACAGAAGGGCGTGAAGCTTTCTTT.

The table lists this clonotype with a few counts. The chain carries TRBV4-2 and TRBJ2-7; 13 positions agree with TRBD2. CDR3 length: 15 amino acids. Germline CDR1 and CDR2: LGHNA and YNFKEQ. V trimming: 2 bases; J trimming: 7 bases; junction bases outside the gene matches: 5. The DNA of the CDR3 is TGTGCCAGCAGCCAACCTGGACTAGCGGGAGATGAGCAGTACTTC. Translation: CASSQPGLAGDEQYF.

V usage is TRBV18 and J usage is TRBJ2-3; D may be TRBD2 (6 bases). The CDR3 extends over 16 amino acids. The V gene's germline CDR1 is KGHSH and CDR2 LQKENI. With 2 bases removed from V and 2 bases from J, the gap between germline ends came to 14 bases. The CDR3 loop is CASSPSGTGYTDTQYF. The CDR3, as DNA: TGTGCCAGCTCACCATCCGGGACTGGTTACACAGATACGCAGTATTTT.

In its sample, this clonotype was seen many times. This sequence joins TRBV7-9 and TRBJ1-4; no definite D call. The CDR3 consists of 15 residues. Trimming took 2 bases from V and 0 from J, leaving 7 bases between them. Germline assignment: CDR1 SEHNR and CDR2 FQNEAQ (reference sequence). The CDR3 region is CASSLSQATNEKLFF. For the CDR3, the DNA is TGTGCCAGCAGCTTATCTCAGGCAACTAATGAAAAACTGTTTTTT.

This clonotype was seen a few times. The chain recombines TRBV27 with TRBJ2-1, with 7 bases identical to TRBD1. Germline V gives CDR1 MNHEY, CDR2 SMNVEV (reference sequence). V was clipped by 9 bases and J by 6 bases; unmatched bases: 11. This CDR3 comprises 14 residues. The CDR3 region has the DNA TGTGCCAGACTAAACGACAGGGTGGGCAATGAGCAGTTCTTC. The encoded protein is CARLNDRVGNEQFF.

This clonotype was detected many times. J is TRBJ2-5 and V is TRBV13, with 8 bases identical to TRBD1. CDR3 length: 15 amino acids. The V and J ends lost 4 bases and 0 bases, in that order; junction bases with no gene match: 4. Germline V gene data show CDR1 as PRHDT and CDR2 as FYEKMQ (reference sequence). CDR3 sequence reads: CASSSQGVYQETQYF. The CDR3 bases are TGTGCCAGCAGCTCACAGGGGGTATACCAAGAGACCCAGTACTTC.

This clonotype was seen repeatedly, ten times or more. The chain employs TRBV5-1 and TRBJ1-3; 11 nucleotides match TRBD1. J lost 0 bases, V lost 5 bases, and 7 bases had no gene match. The length of the CDR3 is 17 residues. CDR1 and CDR2 (germline): SGHRS, YFSETQ. The CDR3 coding sequence is TGCGCCAGCAGGCCCGGACAGGGGGCGAACTCTGGAAACACCATATATTTT. This codes for CASRPGQGANSGNTIYF.

The J gene is TRBJ1-2, the V gene TRBV12-3 or TRBV12-4; no definite D call. This CDR3 region has 11 residues. The V and J ends lost 5 bases and 9 bases respectively, with 10 bases between them. CDR3 sequence (DNA): TGTGCCAGCAGTACCGGGCCTAGCTACACCTTC. As protein: CASSTGPSYTF.

This clonotype was seen a handful of times. This chain's CDR3 is CASSPSGLAGFGEQFF. The CDR3 DNA is TGTGCCAGCAGCCCATCGGGACTAGCGGGATTCGGTGAGCAGTTCTTC. The gene calls are TRBV7-7 and TRBJ2-1; 13 bases match TRBD2. CDR3 length: 16 residues. Trimming removed 5 bases from V and 9 bases from J; junction bases left unmatched: 10. Germline V lookup: CDR1 SSHAT, CDR2 FNYEAQ (reference sequence).

This clonotype was recorded at least ten times. The V gene is TRBV5-5, the J gene TRBJ2-2, with D uncertain. Trimming took off 0 bases at V and 9 bases at J, with 18 bases between the two ends. This CDR3 is 16 amino acids long. The germline gives CDR1 SGHKS, CDR2 YYEKEE (reference sequence). The CDR3 DNA sequence: TGTGCCAGCAGCTTGGACCCGGACCTGTTTACCAGGGAGCTGTTTTTT. This codes for CASSLDPDLFTRELFF.

The chain employs TRBV29-1 and TRBJ1-1; D possibly corresponds to TRBD1 (5 bases). V lost 3 bases, J lost 9 bases, and 14 bases lay in between. The length of the CDR3 is 12 residues. The V gene's germline CDR1 is SQVTM and CDR2 ANQGSEA. CDR3 amino acids: CSVEGDTLKAFF. The CDR3 nucleotides read TGCAGCGTTGAGGGGGATACGTTGAAAGCTTTCTTT.

This clonotype was counted a few times. This rearrangement joins TRBV12-5 to TRBJ2-2; 10 bases align to TRBD1. Trimming cost V 6 bases and J 4 bases; bases outside gene matches: 5. The CDR3 is 15 amino acids. CDR1 is LGHNT, CDR2 FRNRAP, per germline. CDR3 DNA sequence: TGTGCTAGTGGCGGACAGGGGGACCCCACCGGGGAGCTGTTTTTT. It is translated as CASGGQGDPTGELFF.

This chain links TRBV7-2 with TRBJ2-3; 13 positions agree with TRBD2. Trimming took 1 base from V and 4 from J; bases not matched to a gene: 2. This CDR3 comprises 16 residues. Germline loops: CDR1 SGHTA, CDR2 FQGNSA. CDR3 region: CASSLVGLAGSDTQYF. CDR3 nucleotide sequence: TGTGCCAGCAGCTTAGTGGGACTAGCGGGATCAGATACGCAGTATTTT.

A few counts support this clonotype. V is TRBV12-3 or TRBV12-4 and J is TRBJ2-3; TRBD2 aligns across 12 bases. The CDR3 has 16 amino acids. V trimming: 5 bases; J trimming: 1 base; junction bases outside the gene matches: 4. CDR3 protein: CASSNGLAGRTDTQYF. As DNA, the CDR3 is TGTGCCAGCAGTAACGGACTAGCGGGACGCACAGATACGCAGTATTTT.

This clonotype was recorded a few times. The chain combines TRBV20-1 with TRBJ1-5; D ambiguous. The length of the CDR3 is 16 residues. The V end lost 5 bases, the J end lost 1 base, and 18 bases lay between the germline ends. Germline loops: CDR1 DFQATT, CDR2 SNEGSKA (reference sequence). The CDR3 sequence: CSARWEVRGSNQPQHF. The CDR3 coding sequence is TGCAGTGCTCGATGGGAGGTCAGAGGGAGCAATCAGCCCCAGCATTTT.

V and J are TRBV28 and TRBJ2-3, with D possibly being TRBD2 (5 bases). The CDR3 is 15 amino acids. In germline, CDR1 is MDHEN, CDR2 SYDVKM. V lost 3 bases and J lost 7, with 17 bases in between. The CDR3, as DNA: TGTGCCAGCAGTTTCCTCGCGGGCTCTAGGAATACGCAGTATTTT. It translates to CASSFLAGSRNTQYF.

The chain recombines TRBV28 with TRBJ2-1, with TRBD2 matching over 7 bases. Unmatched junction bases numbered 13, after V lost 7 bases and J lost 7 bases. CDR3 length: 15 residues. Germline V gives CDR1 MDHEN, CDR2 SYDVKM. In DNA, the CDR3 is TGTGCCAGCACAATCAGAAGCGGGAACGTAAATGAGCAGTTCTTC. Its protein is CASTIRSGNVNEQFF. The full variable domain, with the rest looked up from reference TRBV28 and TRBJ2-1, is DVKVTQSSRYLVKRTGEKVFLECVQDMDHENMFWYRQDPGLGLRLIYFSYDVKMKEKGDIPEGYSVSREKKERFSLILESASTNQTSMYLCASTIRSGNVNEQFFGPGTRLTVL.

The CDR3 nucleotides read TGCAGTGCTAGGCCGGGACTAGCGGGAGGCTCTGGGGCCAACGTCCTGACTTTC. It translates to CSARPGLAGGSGANVLTF. The chain combines TRBV20-1 with TRBJ2-6, with TRBD2 matching 15 bases. The ends lost 3 bases at V and 0 bases at J; junction bases unmatched: 3. This CDR3 spans 18 amino acids. CDR1 and CDR2 from the germline V gene are DFQATT and SNEGSKA (reference sequence).

This clonotype showed up many times. The chain has TRBV5-1 and TRBJ1-1; perhaps TRBD1 as D (5 bases). The germline gives CDR1 SGHRS, CDR2 YFSETQ. The CDR3 is 13 residues long. V lost 0 bases and J lost 3, with 6 bases in between. CDR3 amino acids: CASSLVGDTEAFF. The CDR3 coding sequence is TGCGCCAGCAGCTTGGTAGGGGACACTGAAGCTTTCTTT.

This clonotype was recorded at least ten times. The chain's CDR3 is CATSDFSGGSYNEQFF. The CDR3 nucleotides read TGTGCCACCAGTGATTTCTCGGGCGGATCCTACAATGAGCAGTTCTTC. The V call is TRBV24-1, the J call TRBJ2-1; D is ambiguous. Trimming took 1 base from V and 1 from J, leaving 10 bases between them. CDR1 KGHDR and CDR2 SFDVKD come from the germline V gene. The CDR3 runs to 16 residues.

The chain uses TRBV18 and TRBJ2-1; 7 positions match TRBD2. CDR1 and CDR2 (germline): KGHSH, LQKENI. With 4 bases clipped from V and 5 bases from J, the junction kept 11 bases outside the gene matches. CDR3 length: 16 residues. DNA for the CDR3: TGTGCCAGCTCACAAATGGGACTAAATAGCGACAATGAGCAGTTCTTC. Its translation: CASSQMGLNSDNEQFF.